One sample yielded the 5 T cell receptor beta chains listed below, sequenced in a study of shared clonotypes between healthy human individuals. Here immunoSEQ multiplex PCR was the method, and the copy in TCRdb shows in-frame clones only, minus some. The sample includes about 1 million clones, around 76% of them seen just once. The source material was memory CD4+ T cells sorted from blood. The sample's subset: CD45RA-negative fraction. The source of these receptors is a man younger than 35 in good health.

The chain links TRBV7-2 to TRBJ1-5; maybe TRBD1 (5 bases). The CDR3 contains 16 residues. Germline lookup yields CDR1 SGHTA and CDR2 FQGNSA. Trimming pared 0 bases from V and 2 bases from J, leaving 11 bases between. The DNA for the CDR3 is TGTGCCAGCAGCTTAGCGACAGATTACGGCAATCAGCCCCAGCATTTT. This encodes CASSLATDYGNQPQHF.

This clone was counted between two and nine times. CDR3 in DNA: TGTGCCAGCAGCCCCACTAGCGGGAGATTTATCGCCGGGGAGCTGTTTTTT. It yields the protein CASSPTSGRFIAGELFF. V is TRBV9 and J is TRBJ2-2; 11 bases match TRBD2. The germline gives CDR1 SGDLS, CDR2 YYNGEE. The V and J ends lost 4 bases and 6 bases, in that order; junction bases with no gene match: 11. This CDR3 is built from 17 residues.

The chain is built from TRBV7-9 and TRBJ1-2; tentative D call: TRBD1 (5 bases). The CDR3 length is 12 residues. Germline CDR1 is SEHNR and CDR2 is FQNEAQ (reference sequence). The V end lost 5 bases, the J end lost 8 bases, and 12 bases lay between the germline ends. CDR3 protein: CASSPDIGGYTF. In DNA form, the CDR3 reads TGTGCCAGCAGCCCGGACATAGGCGGCTACACCTTC.

The chain links TRBV5-6 to TRBJ1-2; a weak D match, TRBD1 (5 bases). The CDR3 covers 15 residues. CDR1 and CDR2 from the germline V gene are SGHDT and YYEEEE. The V and J ends lost 2 bases and 2 bases respectively, with 13 bases between them. The CDR3 is CASSLGSGHNYGYTF. CDR3 nucleotides: TGTGCCAGCAGCTTAGGGTCAGGACACAACTATGGCTACACCTTC.

This chain joins TRBV29-1 and TRBJ2-3; D gene uncertain. The CDR3 extends over 13 amino acids. V was shortened by 4 bases and J by 0 bases, with 8 bases between the two germline ends. Germline V gene lookup returns CDR1 SQVTM and CDR2 ANQGSEA. The CDR3 is CSVAFVSTDTQYF. CDR3 nucleotide sequence: TGCAGCGTTGCCTTCGTAAGCACAGATACGCAGTATTTT.